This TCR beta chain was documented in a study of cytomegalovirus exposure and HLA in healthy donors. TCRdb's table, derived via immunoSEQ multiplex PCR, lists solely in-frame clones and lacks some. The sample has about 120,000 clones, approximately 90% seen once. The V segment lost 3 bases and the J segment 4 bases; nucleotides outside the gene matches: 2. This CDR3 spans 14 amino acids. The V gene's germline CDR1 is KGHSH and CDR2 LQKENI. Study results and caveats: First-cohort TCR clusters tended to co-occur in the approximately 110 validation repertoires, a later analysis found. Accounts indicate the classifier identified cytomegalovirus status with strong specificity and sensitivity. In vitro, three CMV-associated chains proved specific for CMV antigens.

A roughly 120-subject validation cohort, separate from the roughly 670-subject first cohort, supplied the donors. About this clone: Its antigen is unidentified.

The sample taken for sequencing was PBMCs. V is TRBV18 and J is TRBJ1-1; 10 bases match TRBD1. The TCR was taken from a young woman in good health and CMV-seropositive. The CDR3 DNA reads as TGTGCCAGCTCACCCCGGGACAGGGGCACTGAAGCTTTCTTT. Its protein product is CASSPRDRGTEAFF.